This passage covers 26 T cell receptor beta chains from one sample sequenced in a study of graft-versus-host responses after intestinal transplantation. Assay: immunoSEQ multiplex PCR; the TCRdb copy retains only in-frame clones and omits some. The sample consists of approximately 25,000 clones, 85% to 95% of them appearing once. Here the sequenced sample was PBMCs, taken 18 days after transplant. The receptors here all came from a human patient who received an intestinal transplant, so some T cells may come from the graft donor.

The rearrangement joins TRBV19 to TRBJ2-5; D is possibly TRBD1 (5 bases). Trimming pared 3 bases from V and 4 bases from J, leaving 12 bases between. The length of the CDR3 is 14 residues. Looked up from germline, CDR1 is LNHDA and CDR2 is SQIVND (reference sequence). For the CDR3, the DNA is TGTGCCAGTAGTATTGGGGCAGGGCCAGAGACCCAGTACTTC. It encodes CASSIGAGPETQYF.

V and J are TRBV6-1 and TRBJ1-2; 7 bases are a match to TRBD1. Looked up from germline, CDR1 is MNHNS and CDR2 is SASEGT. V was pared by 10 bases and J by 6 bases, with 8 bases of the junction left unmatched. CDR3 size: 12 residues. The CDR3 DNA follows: TGTGCCACCCAGAAGGGGGCGGATGGCTACACCTTC. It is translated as CATQKGADGYTF.

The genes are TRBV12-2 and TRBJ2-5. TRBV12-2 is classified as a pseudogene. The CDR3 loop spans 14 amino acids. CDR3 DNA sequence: TGTGCAAGTTCGGACGTGGAATTAAAAGAGACCCAGTACTTC. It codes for CASSDVELKETQYF.

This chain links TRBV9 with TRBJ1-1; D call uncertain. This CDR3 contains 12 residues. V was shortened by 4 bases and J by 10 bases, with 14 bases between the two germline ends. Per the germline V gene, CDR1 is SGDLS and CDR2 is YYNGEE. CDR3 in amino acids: CASSHPPPAAFF. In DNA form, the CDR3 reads TGTGCCAGCAGCCATCCCCCTCCTGCAGCTTTCTTT.

CDR3 sequence (DNA): TGTGCCAGCAGCTTCGGGACAGCCTACGAGCAGTACTTC. Protein sequence: CASSFGTAYEQYF. The chain combines TRBV5-8 with TRBJ2-7; 7 bases align to TRBD1. Germline loops: CDR1 SGHTS, CDR2 YDEGEE. The CDR3 extends over 13 amino acids. V trimming: 2 bases; J trimming: 2 bases; junction bases outside the gene matches: 1. Full variable domain (remainder filled in from reference TRBV5-8 and TRBJ2-7): EAGVTQSPTHLIKTRGQQATLRCSPISGHTSVYWYQQALGLGLQFLLWYDEGEERNRGNFPPRFSGRQFPNYSSELNVNALELEDSALYLCASSFGTAYEQYFGPGTRLTVT.

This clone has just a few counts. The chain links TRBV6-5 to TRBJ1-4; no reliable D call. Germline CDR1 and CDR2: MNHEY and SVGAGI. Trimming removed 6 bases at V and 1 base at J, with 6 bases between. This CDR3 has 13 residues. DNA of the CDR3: TGTGCCAGCAGCCGAGGAACTAATGAAAAACTGTTTTTT. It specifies CASSRGTNEKLFF.

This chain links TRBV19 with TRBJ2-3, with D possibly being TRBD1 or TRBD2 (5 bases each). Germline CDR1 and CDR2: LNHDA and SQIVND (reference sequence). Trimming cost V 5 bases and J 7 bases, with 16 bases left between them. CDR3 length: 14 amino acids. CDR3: CASSGQGTGNTQYF. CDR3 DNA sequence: TGTGCCAGTAGTGGGCAGGGAACGGGGAATACGCAGTATTTT.

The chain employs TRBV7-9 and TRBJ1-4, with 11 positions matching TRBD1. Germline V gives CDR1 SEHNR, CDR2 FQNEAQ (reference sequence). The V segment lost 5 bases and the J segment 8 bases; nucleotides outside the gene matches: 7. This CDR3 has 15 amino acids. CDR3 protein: CASSTDRGHGEKLFF. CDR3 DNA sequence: TGTGCCAGCAGCACGGACAGGGGGCACGGGGAAAAACTGTTTTTT.

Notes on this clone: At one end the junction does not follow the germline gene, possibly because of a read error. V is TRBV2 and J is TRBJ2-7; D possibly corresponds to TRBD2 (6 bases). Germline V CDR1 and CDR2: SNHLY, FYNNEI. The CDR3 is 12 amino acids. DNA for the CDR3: TGTGCCAGCAGGGCGAGCTGGGGGACTTTAGACTTC. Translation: CASRASWGTLDF.

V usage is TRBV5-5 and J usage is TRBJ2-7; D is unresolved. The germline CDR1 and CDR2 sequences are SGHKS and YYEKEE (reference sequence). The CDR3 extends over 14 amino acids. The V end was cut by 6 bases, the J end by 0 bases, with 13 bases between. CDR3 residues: CASTLSFSSYEQYF. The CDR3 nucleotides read TGTGCCAGCACGCTGTCATTCAGCTCCTACGAGCAGTACTTC.

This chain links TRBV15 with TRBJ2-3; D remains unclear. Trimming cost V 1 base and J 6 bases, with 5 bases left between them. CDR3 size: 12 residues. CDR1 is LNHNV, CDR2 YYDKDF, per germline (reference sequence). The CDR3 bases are TGTGCCACCAGCAGAGTTAAGGATACGCAGTATTTT. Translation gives CATSRVKDTQYF.

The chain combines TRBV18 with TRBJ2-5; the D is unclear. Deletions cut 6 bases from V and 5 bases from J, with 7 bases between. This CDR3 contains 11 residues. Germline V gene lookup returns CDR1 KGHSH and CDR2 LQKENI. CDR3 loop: CASSQAETQYF. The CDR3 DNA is TGTGCCAGCTCGCAAGCCGAGACCCAGTACTTC.

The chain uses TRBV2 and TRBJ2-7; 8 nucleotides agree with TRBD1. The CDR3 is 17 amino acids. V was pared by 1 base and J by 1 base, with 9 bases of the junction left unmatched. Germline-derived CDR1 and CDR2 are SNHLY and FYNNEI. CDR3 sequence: CASSEEFGTGISYEQYF. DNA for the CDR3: TGTGCCAGCAGTGAAGAGTTCGGGACAGGCATATCCTACGAGCAGTACTTC. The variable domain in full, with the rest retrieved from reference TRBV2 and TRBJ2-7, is EPEVTQTPSHQVTQMGQEVILRCVPISNHLYFYWYRQILGQKVEFLVSFYNNEISEKSEIFDDQFSVERPDGSNFTLKIRSTKLEDSAMYFCASSEEFGTGISYEQYFGPGTRLTVT.

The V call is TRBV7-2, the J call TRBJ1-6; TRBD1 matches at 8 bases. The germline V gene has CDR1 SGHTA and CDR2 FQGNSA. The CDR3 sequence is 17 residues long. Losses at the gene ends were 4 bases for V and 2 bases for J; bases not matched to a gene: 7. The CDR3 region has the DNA TGTGCCAGCAGCTCCGGGACAGGTCGTCCCTATAATTCACCCCTCCACTTT. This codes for CASSSGTGRPYNSPLHF.

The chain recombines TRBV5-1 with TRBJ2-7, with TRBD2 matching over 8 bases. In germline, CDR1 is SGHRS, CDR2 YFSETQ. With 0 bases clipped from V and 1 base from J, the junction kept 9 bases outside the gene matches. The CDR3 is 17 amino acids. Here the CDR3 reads CASSLGLGRGRSYEQYF. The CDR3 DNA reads TGCGCCAGCAGCTTGGGTCTCGGGAGGGGTCGATCCTACGAGCAGTACTTC.

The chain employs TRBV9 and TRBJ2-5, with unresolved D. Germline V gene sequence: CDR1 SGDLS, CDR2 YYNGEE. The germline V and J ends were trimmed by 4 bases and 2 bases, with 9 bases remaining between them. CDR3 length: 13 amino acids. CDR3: CASSYIDQETQYF. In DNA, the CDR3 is TGTGCCAGCAGCTATATCGATCAAGAGACCCAGTACTTC.

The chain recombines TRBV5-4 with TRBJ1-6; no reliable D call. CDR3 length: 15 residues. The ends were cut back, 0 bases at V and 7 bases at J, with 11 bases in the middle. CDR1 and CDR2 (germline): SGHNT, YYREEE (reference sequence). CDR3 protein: CASSLGGNINSPLHF. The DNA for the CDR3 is TGTGCCAGCAGCTTGGGAGGGAACATAAATTCACCCCTCCACTTT.

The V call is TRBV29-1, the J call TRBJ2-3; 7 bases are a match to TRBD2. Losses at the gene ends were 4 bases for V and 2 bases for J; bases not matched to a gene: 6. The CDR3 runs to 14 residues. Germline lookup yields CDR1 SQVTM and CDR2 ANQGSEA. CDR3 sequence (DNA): TGCAGCGTTGTTGGGGGGGGTTCCACAGATACGCAGTATTTT. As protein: CSVVGGGSTDTQYF.

The CDR3 DNA is TGTGCCACCAAGTTAACGACGTTCACAGATACGCAGTATTTT. As protein: CATKLTTFTDTQYF. The V call is TRBV27, the J call TRBJ2-3; no firm D call. The germline V gene has CDR1 MNHEY and CDR2 SMNVEV (reference sequence). The CDR3 consists of 14 residues. The germline V and J ends were trimmed by 10 bases and 2 bases, with 16 bases remaining between them.

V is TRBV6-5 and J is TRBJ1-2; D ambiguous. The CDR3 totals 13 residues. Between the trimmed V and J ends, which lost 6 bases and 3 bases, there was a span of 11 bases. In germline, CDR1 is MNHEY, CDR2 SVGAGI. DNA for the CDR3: TGTGCCAGCAGCACTGGGGTGGACTATGGCTACACCTTC. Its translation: CASSTGVDYGYTF.

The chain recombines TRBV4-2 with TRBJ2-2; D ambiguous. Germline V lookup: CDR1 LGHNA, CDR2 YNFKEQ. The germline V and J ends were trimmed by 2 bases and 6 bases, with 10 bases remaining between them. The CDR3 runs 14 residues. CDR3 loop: CASSQSMAAGELFF. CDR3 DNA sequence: TGTGCCAGCAGCCAATCAATGGCCGCCGGGGAGCTGTTTTTT.

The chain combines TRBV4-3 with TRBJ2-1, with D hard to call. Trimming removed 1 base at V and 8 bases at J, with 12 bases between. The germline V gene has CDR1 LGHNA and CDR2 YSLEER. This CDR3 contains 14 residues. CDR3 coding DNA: TGCGCCAGCAGCCAAGGGTCCCCGTTACATGAGCAGTTCTTC. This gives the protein CASSQGSPLHEQFF.

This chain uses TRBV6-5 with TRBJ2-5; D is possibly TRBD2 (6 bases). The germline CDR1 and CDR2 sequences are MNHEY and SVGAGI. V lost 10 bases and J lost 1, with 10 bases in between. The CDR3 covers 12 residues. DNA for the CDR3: TGTGCCACCGGACTACTCCAAGAGACCCAGTACTTC. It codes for CATGLLQETQYF.

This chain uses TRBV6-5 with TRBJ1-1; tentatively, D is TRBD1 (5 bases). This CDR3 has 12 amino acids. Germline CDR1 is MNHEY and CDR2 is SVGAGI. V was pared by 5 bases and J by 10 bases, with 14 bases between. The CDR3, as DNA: TGTGCCAGCAGTGAAGGAGGGGCGGGAGCTTTCTTT. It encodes CASSEGGAGAFF.

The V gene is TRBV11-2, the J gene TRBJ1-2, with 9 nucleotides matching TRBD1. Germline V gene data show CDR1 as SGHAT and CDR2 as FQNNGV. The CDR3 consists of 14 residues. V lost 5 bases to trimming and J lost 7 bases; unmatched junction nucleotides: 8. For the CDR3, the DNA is TGTGCCAGCAGCAAGACAGGGGGTGGCGGTGGCTACACCTTC. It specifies CASSKTGGGGGYTF.

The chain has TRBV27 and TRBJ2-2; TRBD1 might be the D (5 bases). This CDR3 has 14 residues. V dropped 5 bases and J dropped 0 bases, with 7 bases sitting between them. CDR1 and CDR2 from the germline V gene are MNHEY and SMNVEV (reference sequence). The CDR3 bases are TGTGCCAGCAGTGAGACAGCGAACACCGGGGAGCTGTTTTTT. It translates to CASSETANTGELFF.